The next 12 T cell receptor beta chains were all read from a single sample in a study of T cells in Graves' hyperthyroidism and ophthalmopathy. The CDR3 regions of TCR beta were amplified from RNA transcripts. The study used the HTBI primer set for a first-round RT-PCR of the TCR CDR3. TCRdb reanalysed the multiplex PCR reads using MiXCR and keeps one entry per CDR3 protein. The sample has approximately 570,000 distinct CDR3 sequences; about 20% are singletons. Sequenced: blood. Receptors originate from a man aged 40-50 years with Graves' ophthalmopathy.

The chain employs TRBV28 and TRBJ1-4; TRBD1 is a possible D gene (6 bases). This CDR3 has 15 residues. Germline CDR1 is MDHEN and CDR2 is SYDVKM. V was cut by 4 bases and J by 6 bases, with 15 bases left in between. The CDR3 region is CASSSLRGLHEKLFF. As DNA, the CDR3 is TGTGCCAGCAGTTCACTCAGGGGCCTCCATGAAAAACTGTTTTTT.

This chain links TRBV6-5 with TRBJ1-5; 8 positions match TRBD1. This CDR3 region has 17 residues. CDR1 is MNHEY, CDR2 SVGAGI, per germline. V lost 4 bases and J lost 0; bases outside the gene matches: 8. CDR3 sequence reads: CASSFRDRGYSNQPQHF. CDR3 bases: TGTGCCAGCAGTTTCCGTGACAGGGGTTATAGCAATCAGCCCCAGCATTTT.

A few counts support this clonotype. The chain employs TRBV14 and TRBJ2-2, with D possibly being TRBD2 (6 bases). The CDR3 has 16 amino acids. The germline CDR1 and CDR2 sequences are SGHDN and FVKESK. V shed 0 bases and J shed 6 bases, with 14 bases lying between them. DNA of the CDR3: TGTGCCAGCAGCCAAGATCCCCGACTAGTCCCCGGGGAGCTGTTTTTT. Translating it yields CASSQDPRLVPGELFF.

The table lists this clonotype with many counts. The CDR3 reads CSVGTGGSETQYF. The CDR3 DNA is TGCAGCGTTGGGACAGGGGGCTCGGAGACCCAGTACTTC. The rearrangement links TRBV29-1 to TRBJ2-5; TRBD1 matches 11 bases. The V segment lost 4 bases and the J segment 5 bases; nucleotides outside the gene matches: 3. Germline values: CDR1 SQVTM, CDR2 ANQGSEA. This CDR3 spans 13 amino acids.

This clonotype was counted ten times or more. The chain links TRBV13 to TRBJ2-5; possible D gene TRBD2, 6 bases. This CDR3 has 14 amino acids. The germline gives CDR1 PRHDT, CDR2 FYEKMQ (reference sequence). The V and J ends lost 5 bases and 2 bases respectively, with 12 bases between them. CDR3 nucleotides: TGTGCCAGCAGCCAACCTAGCGAGCAAGAGACCCAGTACTTC. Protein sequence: CASSQPSEQETQYF.

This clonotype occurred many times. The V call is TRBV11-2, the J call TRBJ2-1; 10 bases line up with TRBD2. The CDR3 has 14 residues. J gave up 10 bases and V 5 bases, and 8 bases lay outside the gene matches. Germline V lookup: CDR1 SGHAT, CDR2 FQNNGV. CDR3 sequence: CASSGLGLAEEQFF. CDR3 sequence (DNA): TGTGCCAGCAGCGGCCTCGGACTAGCGGAAGAGCAGTTCTTC.

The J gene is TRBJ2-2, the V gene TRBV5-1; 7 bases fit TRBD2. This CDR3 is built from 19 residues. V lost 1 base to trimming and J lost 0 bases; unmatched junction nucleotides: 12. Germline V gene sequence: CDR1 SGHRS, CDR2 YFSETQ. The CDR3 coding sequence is TGCGCCAGCAGCTTGCCGACCCACCCCGGGACTACGAACACCGGGGAGCTGTTTTTT. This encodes CASSLPTHPGTTNTGELFF.

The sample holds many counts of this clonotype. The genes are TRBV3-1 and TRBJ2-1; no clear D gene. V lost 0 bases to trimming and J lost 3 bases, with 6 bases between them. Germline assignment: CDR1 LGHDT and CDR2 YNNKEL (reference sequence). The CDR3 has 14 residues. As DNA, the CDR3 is TGTGCCAGCAGCCAAGAGGCTGGCTACAATGAGCAGTTCTTC. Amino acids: CASSQEAGYNEQFF.

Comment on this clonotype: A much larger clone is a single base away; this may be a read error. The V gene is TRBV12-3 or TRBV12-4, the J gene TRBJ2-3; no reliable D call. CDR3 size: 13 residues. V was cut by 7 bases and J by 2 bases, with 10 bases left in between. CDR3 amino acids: CASTNIYTDTQYF. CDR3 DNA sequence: TGTGCCAGCACCAACATCTACACAGATACGCAGTATTTT.

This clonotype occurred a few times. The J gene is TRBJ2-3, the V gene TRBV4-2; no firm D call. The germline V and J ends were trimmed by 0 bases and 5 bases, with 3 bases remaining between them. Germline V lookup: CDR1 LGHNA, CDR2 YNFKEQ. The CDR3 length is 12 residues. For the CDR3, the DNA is TGTGCCAGCAGCCAAGATCTAGATACGCAGTATTTT. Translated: CASSQDLDTQYF.

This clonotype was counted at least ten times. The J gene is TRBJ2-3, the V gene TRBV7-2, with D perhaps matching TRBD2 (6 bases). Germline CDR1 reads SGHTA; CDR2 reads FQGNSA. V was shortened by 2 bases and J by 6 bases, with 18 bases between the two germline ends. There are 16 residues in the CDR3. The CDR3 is CASSLLAGPIGDTQYF. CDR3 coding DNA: TGTGCCAGCAGCTTATTGGCGGGACCGATCGGGGATACGCAGTATTTT. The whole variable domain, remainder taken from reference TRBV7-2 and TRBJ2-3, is GAGVSQSPSNKVTEKGKDVELRCDPISGHTALYWYRQSLGQGLEFLIYFQGNSAPDKSGLPSDRFSAERTGGSVSTLTIQRTQQEDSAVYLCASSLLAGPIGDTQYFGPGTRLTVL.

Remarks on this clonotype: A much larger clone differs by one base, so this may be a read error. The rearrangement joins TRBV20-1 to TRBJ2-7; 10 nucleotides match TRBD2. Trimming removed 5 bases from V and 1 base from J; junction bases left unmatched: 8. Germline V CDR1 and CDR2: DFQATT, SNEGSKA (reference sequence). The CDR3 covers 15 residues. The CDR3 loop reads CSAGRLAGASYEQYF. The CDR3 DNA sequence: TGCAGTGCTGGTAGGCTAGCGGGGGCATCCTACGAGCAGTACTTC.